This TCR beta chain was recorded in a study of cytomegalovirus exposure and HLA in healthy donors. Findings and caveats of the study: Further analysis, carried out later, found HLA-associated TCR beta chains more clonally expanded than equally common other chains.

The PCR made use of 60 Vbeta and 13 Jbeta primers. Profiled with immunoSEQ multiplex PCR; TCRdb holds only in-frame clones, not every one. The sample includes roughly 190,000 clones, about four fifths seen only once; the top ten take roughly 13%. Looked up from germline, CDR1 is LGHNA and CDR2 is YNFKEQ. The CDR3 contains 13 residues. Between the trimmed V and J ends, which lost 1 base and 7 bases, there was a span of 8 bases. Concerning this clone: What it binds is not known.

The material sequenced was PBMCs. The chain joins TRBV4-2 to TRBJ2-1; no clear D gene. This receptor was taken from a woman in her twenties or thirties in good health and CMV-seropositive. CDR3 in DNA: TGTGCCAGCAGCCAAGTTAACTCTAATGAGCAGTTCTTC. The encoded protein is CASSQVNSNEQFF.